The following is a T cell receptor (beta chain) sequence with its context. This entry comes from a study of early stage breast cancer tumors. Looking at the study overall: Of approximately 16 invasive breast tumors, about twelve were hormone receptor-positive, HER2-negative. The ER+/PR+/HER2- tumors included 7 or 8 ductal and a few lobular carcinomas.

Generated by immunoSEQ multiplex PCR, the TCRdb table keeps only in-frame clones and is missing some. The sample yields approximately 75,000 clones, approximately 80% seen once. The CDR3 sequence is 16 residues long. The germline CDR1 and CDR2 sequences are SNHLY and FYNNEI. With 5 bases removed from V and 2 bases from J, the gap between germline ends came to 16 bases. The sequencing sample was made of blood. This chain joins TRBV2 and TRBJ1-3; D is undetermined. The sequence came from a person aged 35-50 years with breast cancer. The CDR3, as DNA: TGTGCCAGCAGTCATGTCGGGGTTTTCACTGGAAACACCATATATTTT. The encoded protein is CASSHVGVFTGNTIYF.